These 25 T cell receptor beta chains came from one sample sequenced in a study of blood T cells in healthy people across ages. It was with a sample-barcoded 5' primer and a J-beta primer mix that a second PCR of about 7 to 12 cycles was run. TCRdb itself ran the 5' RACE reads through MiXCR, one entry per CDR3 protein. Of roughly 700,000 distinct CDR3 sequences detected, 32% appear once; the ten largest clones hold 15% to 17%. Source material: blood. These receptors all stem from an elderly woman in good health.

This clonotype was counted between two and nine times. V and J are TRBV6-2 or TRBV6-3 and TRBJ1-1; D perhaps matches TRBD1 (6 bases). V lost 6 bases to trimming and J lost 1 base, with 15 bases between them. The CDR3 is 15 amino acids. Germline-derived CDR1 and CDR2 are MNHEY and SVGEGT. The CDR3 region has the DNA TGTGCCAGCAGAGAATCCGGGACACCGAACACTGAAGCTTTCTTT. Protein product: CASRESGTPNTEAFF.

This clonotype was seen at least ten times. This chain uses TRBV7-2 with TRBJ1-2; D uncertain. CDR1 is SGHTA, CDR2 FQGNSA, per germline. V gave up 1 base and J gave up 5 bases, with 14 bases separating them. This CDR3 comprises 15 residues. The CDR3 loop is CASSLEGLPGYGYTF. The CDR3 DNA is TGTGCCAGCAGCTTAGAGGGTTTACCGGGGTATGGCTACACCTTC.

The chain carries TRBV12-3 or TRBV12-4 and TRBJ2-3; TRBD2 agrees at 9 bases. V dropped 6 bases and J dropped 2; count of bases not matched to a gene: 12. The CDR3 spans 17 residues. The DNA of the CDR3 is TGTGCCAGCAGAGATCAAGGACTAGCGCTATCCACAGATACGCAGTATTTT. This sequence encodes CASRDQGLALSTDTQYF.

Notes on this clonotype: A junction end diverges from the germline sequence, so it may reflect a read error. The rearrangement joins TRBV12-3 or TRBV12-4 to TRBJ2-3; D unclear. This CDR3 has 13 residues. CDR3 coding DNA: TGTGCCAGCAGTCGAGCGTCGGCAGATGCGCAGTATTTT. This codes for CASSRASADAQYF.

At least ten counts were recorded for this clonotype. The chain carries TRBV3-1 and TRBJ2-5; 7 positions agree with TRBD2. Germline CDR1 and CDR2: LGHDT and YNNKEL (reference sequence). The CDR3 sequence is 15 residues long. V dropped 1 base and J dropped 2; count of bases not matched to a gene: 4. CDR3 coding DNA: TGTGCCAGCAGCCAAGGGCGGGGGTATCAAGAGACCCAGTACTTC. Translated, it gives CASSQGRGYQETQYF.

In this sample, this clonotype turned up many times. The CDR3 loop reads CASSQDLVTANYGYTF. The CDR3 region has the DNA TGTGCCAGCAGCCAAGATCTAGTAACCGCTAACTATGGCTACACCTTC. The gene calls are TRBV3-1 and TRBJ1-2; D is unresolved. Per the germline V gene, CDR1 is LGHDT and CDR2 is YNNKEL (reference sequence). Trimming took off 0 bases at V and 0 bases at J, with 11 bases between the two ends. The CDR3 is 16 residues long.

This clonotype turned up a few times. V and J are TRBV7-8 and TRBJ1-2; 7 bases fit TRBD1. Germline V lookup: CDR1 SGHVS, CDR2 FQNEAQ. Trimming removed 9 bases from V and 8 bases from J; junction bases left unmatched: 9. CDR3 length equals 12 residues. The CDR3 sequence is CASSTGALGYTF. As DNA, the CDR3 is TGTGCCAGTTCAACAGGGGCCCTGGGCTACACCTTC.

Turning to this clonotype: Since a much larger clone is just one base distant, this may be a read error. The CDR3 region has the DNA TGTGCCAGCAGCTTACACCTAGCGGGGGGTAATGAGCAGTACTTC. This encodes CASSLHLAGGNEQYF. The gene calls are TRBV13 and TRBJ2-7; TRBD2 matches at 11 bases. This CDR3 comprises 15 residues. Looked up from germline, CDR1 is PRHDT and CDR2 is FYEKMQ (reference sequence). Trimming at V came to 2 bases and at J to 7 bases, leaving 7 bases not matched to a gene.

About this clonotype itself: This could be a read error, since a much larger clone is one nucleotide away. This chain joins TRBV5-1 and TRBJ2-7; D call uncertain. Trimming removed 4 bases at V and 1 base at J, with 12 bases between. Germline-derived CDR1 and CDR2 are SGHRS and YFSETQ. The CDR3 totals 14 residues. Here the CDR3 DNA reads TGCGCCAGCAGCGTGGTAGTCGGATCCTACGAGCAGTACTTC. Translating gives CASSVVVGSYEQYF.

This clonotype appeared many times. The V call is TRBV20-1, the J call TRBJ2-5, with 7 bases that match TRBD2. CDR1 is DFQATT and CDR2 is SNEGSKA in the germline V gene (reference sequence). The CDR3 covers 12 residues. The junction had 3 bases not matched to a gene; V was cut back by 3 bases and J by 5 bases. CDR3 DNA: TGCAGTGCTAGGATAGCGGGCGAGACCCAGTACTTC. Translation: CSARIAGETQYF.

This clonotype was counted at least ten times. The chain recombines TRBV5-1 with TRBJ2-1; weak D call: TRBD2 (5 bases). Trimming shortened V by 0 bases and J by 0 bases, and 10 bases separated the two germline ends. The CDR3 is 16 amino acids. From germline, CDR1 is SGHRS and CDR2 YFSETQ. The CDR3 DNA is TGCGCCAGCAGCTTGGCGGGGATAAGCTCCTACAATGAGCAGTTCTTC. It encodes CASSLAGISSYNEQFF.

The CDR3, as DNA: TGCAGTGCTAGAAAAATGGGGGCCCCTAACTATGGCTACACCTTC. Translation: CSARKMGAPNYGYTF. The V and J genes are TRBV20-1 and TRBJ1-2, with D possibly matching TRBD1 (6 bases). The germline gives CDR1 DFQATT, CDR2 SNEGSKA (reference sequence). The CDR3 is made up of 15 amino acids. The V and J ends lost 2 bases and 0 bases respectively, with 13 bases between them.

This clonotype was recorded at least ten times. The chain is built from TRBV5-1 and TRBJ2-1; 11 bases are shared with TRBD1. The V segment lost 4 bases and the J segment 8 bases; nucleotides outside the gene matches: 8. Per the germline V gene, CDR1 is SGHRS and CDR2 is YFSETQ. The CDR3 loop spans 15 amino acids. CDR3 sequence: CASSPGQGGLDEQFF. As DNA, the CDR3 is TGCGCCAGCAGCCCGGGACAGGGGGGGCTCGATGAGCAGTTCTTC.

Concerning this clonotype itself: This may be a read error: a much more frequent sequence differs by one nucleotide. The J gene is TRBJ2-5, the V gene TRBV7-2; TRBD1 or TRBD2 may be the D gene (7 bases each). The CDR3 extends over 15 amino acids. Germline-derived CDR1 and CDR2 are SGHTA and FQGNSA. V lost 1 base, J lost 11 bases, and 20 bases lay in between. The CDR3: CASSLERQGGGEQYF. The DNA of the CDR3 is TGTGCCAGCAGCTTAGAACGGCAGGGGGGGGGTGAGCAGTACTTC. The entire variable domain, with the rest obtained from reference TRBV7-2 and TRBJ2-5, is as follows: GAGVSQSPSNKVTEKGKDVELRCDPISGHTALYWYRQSLGQGLEFLIYFQGNSAPDKSGLPSDRFSAERTGGSVSTLTIQRTQQEDSAVYLCASSLERQGGGEQYFGPGTRLLVL.

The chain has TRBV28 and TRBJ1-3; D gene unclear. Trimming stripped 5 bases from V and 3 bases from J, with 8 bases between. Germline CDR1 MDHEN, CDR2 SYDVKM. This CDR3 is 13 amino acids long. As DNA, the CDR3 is TGTGCCAGCAGTACGGCAGGTGGAAACACCATATATTTT. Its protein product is CASSTAGGNTIYF.

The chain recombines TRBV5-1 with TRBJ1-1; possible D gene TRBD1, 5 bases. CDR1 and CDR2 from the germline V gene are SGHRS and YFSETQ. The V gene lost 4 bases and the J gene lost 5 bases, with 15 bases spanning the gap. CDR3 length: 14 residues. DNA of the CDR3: TGCGCCAGCAGCCAGGGACCCGGGACTACTGAAGCTTTCTTT. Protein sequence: CASSQGPGTTEAFF.

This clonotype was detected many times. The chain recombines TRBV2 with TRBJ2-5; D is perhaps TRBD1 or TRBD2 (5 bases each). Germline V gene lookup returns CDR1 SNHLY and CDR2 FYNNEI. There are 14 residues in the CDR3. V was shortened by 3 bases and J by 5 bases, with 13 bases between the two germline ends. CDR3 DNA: TGTGCCAGCAGTGAGGAGACCTGGGGGGAGACCCAGTACTTC. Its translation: CASSEETWGETQYF.

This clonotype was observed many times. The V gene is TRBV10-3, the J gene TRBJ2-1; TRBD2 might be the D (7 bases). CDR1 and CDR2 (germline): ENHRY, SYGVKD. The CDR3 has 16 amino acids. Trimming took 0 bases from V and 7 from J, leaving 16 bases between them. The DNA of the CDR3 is TGTGCCATCAGTGAGTCGGGGGGGGCACGGTGGAATGAGCAGTTCTTC. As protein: CAISESGGARWNEQFF.

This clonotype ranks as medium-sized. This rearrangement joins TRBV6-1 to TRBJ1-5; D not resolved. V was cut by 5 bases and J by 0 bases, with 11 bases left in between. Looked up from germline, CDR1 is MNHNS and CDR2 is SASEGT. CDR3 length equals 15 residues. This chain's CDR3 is CASSRNNLSNQPQHF. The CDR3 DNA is TGTGCCAGCAGTAGAAATAATCTTAGCAATCAGCCCCAGCATTTT.

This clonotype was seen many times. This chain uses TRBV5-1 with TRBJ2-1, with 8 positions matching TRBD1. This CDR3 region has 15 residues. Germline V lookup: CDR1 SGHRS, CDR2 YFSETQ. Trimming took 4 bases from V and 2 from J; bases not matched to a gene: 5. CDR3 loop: CASSQDRATYNEQFF. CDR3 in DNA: TGCGCCAGCAGCCAGGACAGGGCCACCTACAATGAGCAGTTCTTC. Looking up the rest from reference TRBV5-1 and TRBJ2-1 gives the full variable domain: KAGVTQTPRYLIKTRGQQVTLSCSPISGHRSVSWYQQTPGQGLQFLFEYFSETQRNKGNFPGRFSGRQFSNSRSEMNVSTLELGDSALYLCASSQDRATYNEQFFGPGTRLTVL.

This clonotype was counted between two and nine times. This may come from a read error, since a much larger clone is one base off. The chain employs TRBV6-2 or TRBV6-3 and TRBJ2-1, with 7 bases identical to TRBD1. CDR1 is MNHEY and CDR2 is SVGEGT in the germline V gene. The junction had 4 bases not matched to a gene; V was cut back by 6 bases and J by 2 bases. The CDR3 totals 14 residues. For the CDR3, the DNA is TGTGCCAGCAGGTCACAGGGGACCTACAATGAGCAGTTCTTC. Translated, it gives CASRSQGTYNEQFF.

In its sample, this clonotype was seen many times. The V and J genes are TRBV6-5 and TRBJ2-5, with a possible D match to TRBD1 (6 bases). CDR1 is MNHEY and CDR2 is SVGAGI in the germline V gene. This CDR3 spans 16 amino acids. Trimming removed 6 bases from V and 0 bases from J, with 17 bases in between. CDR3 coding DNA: TGTGCCAGCAGCCGATCGACAGGAGTGTACCAAGAGACCCAGTACTTC. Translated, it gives CASSRSTGVYQETQYF.

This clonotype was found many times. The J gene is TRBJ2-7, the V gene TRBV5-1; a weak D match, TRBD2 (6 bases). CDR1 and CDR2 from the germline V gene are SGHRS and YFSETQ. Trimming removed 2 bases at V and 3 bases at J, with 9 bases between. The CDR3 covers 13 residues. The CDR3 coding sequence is TGCGCCAGCAGCTTCGGGGGAGACTACGAGCAGTACTTC. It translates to CASSFGGDYEQYF.

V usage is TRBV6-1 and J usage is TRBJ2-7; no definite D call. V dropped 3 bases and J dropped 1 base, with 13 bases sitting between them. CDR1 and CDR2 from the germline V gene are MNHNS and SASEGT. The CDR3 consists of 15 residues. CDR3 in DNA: TGTGCCAGCAGTGAGGGTTTTCGTGTTTCCTACGAGCAGTACTTC. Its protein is CASSEGFRVSYEQYF.

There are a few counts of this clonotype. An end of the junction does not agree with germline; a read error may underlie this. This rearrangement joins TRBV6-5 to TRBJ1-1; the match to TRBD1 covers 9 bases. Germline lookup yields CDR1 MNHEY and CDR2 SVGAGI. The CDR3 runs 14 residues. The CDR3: CASSRTGAQTGAFF. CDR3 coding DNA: TGTGCCAGCAGTCGGACAGGGGCTCAAACTGGAGCTTTCTTT.